This T cell receptor beta chain was sequenced during a study of OX40 agonist ivuxolimab in advanced cancers. Across the study: Recorded diagnoses for dose-escalation patients were hepatocellular carcinoma, melanoma, renal cell or head and neck cancer. Three patients showed partial responses: one hepatocellular carcinoma and two cutaneous melanoma cases.

Broader study findings: There were also nonresponders showing low normalized T-cell clonal expansion.

Blood sampling was done at baseline, cycle 4 day 1, and cycle 7 day 1. CDR1 MNHEY and CDR2 SVGAGI come from the germline V gene. This CDR3 comprises 14 residues. Deletions cut 5 bases from V and 7 bases from J, with 18 bases between. The table came from immunoSEQ multiplex PCR; TCRdb's copy has only in-frame clones and leaves some out. The sample records approximately 15,000 clones, roughly three quarters being singletons. Concerning this clone: Its target is not known.

This clonotype was sampled from an adult with an advanced solid tumor such as melanoma, head and neck, liver or kidney cancer. This chain connects TRBV6-5 to TRBJ2-7; possibly TRBD1 for D (6 bases). The sample here was CD4+ or CD8+ T cells sorted from blood, taken in a trial of the OX40 agonist ivuxolimab. CDR3 protein: CASSGPDSWREQYF. The CDR3, as DNA: TGTGCCAGCAGTGGCCCGGACAGCTGGAGGGAGCAGTACTTC.